The source of this TCR beta chain is a study of OX40 agonist ivuxolimab in advanced cancers. Study details: Hepatocellular carcinoma, melanoma, renal cell or head and neck cancer affected the dose-escalation patients.

Assay: immunoSEQ multiplex PCR; the TCRdb copy retains only in-frame clones and omits some. The sample lists roughly 90,000 clones; approximately 90% were seen once. About this clone: Its specificity is unknown.

The timepoints at which blood was sampled were baseline, cycle 4 day 1, and cycle 7 day 1. Broader study findings: Also present in some nonresponders was a low level of normalized T-cell clonal expansion. The antigens recognized by the expanded peripheral T cells, that is their antigen specificity, were not determined.

The sample here was CD4+ or CD8+ T cells sorted from blood, taken in a trial of the OX40 agonist ivuxolimab. The sequence came from an adult with an advanced solid tumor such as melanoma, head and neck, liver or kidney cancer.

CDR3: CSYGGTRSYEQYF. The CDR3 nucleotides read TGCAGCTACGGAGGAACAAGATCCTACGAGCAGTACTTC. The chain uses TRBV29-1 and TRBJ2-7; D perhaps matches TRBD2 (5 bases). CDR1 SQVTM and CDR2 ANQGSEA come from the germline V gene. V lost 8 bases and J lost 1, with 15 bases in between. The CDR3 has 13 amino acids.